The rows below give T cell receptor beta chains drawn from one sample of a study of T-cell reconstitution after alpha-beta-depleted transplantation in children. TCRdb re-called the PCR reads through MiXCR, storing one row per CDR3 protein. The sample carries about 610,000 distinct CDR3 sequences, approximately 10% recorded once. The sequences come from PBMCs from the stem cell graft donor, collected from the stem cell graft. The source of these receptors is a human donor who donated a stem cell graft to a child with acute myeloid leukemia. The CDR3 runs from the conserved cysteine through the conserved F or W. The D gene is left open where the match is weak. Where a row states a size, it is once, few, many or the class of an expanded clone; other rows omit it.

TRBJ1-5	NA	TRBV20-1	many	TGCAGTGCTTCTGCAGGGGACAATCAGCCCCAGCATTTT	CSASAGDNQPQHF
TRBJ2-7	NA	TRBV2	NA	TGTGCCAGCACACCCACCCGGGCCTCCTACGAGCAGTACTTC	CASTPTRASYEQYF
TRBJ2-3	NA	TRBV4-3	NA	TGCGCCAGCAGCCAAGATATGGCGGGGAGGGGGGATACGCAGTATTTT	CASSQDMAGRGDTQYF
TRBJ2-3	NA	TRBV10-3	many	TGTGCCATCACTTCCACAGATACGCAGTATTTT	CAITSTDTQYF
TRBJ2-3	NA	TRBV20-1	many	TGCAGTGCCCCCAGGGGAGGATCCACAGATACGCAGTATTTT	CSAPRGGSTDTQYF
TRBJ2-2	NA	TRBV19	many	TGTGCCAGTAGTAACAGGGTTCGCGCGGGACACACCGGGGAGCTGTTTTTT	CASSNRVRAGHTGELFF
TRBJ2-3	TRBD1	TRBV12-3/TRBV12-4	NA	TGTGCCAGCAGTCACTACCGGGACAGGGGGACAGATACGCAGTATTTT	CASSHYRDRGTDTQYF
TRBJ2-5	NA	TRBV18	many	TGTGCCAGCTCTGGGAGCGAACAAGAGACCCAGTACTTC	CASSGSEQETQYF
TRBJ2-7	TRBD2	TRBV20-1	many	TGCAGTGCTAGGGACAGCGGGAGAGTCTACGAGCAGTACTTC	CSARDSGRVYEQYF
TRBJ1-1	TRBD1	TRBV2	NA	TGTGCCAGCACTAGGACAGGGGGAGGCACTGAAGCTTTCTTT	CASTRTGGGTEAFF
TRBJ1-2	TRBD1	TRBV27	NA	TGTGCCAGCAGTTTTCTAGCAGGGGGCTATGGCTACACCTTC	CASSFLAGGYGYTF
TRBJ2-5	TRBD2	TRBV7-6	NA	TGTGCCAGCAGCTTCGAGGGACTAGCGGGCCAAGAGACCCAGTACTTC	CASSFEGLAGQETQYF
TRBJ2-7	TRBD2	TRBV7-2	many	TGTGCCAGCAGCTCAAGAGCGGGAGCGACCGAGCAGTACTTC	CASSSRAGATEQYF
TRBJ1-1	NA	TRBV20-1	few	TGCAGTGCATGGGGCGCGTCTGAAGCTTTCTTT	CSAWGASEAFF
TRBJ1-4	NA	TRBV20-1	many	TGCAGTGCTAGAGATTCTGAGGAAAAACTGTTTTTT	CSARDSEEKLFF
TRBJ1-3	NA	TRBV7-2	few	TGTGCCAGCAGCTTAGAGGCGGACCTTTCTGGAAACACCATATATTTT	CASSLEADLSGNTIYF
TRBJ1-5	NA	TRBV12-3/TRBV12-4	many	TGTGCCAGCAGCCTAGGGATTGGACAGCCCCAGCATTTT	CASSLGIGQPQHF
TRBJ2-1	TRBD1	TRBV7-9	NA	TGTGCCAGCAGCTCCAAGACAGGGGGAACCTACAATGAGCAGTTCTTC	CASSSKTGGTYNEQFF
TRBJ2-7	TRBD2	TRBV20-1	few	TGCAGTCCAAAGCCGGGTCGGCGGGAGATGTACGAGCAGTACTTC	CSPKPGRREMYEQYF
TRBJ2-7	TRBD1	TRBV20-1	few	TGCAGTGCCAAGACAGGGGCCGTCGGGACCTACGAGCAGTACTTC	CSAKTGAVGTYEQYF
TRBJ2-1	TRBD2	TRBV20-1	NA	TGCAGTGCTCATCCTACAGCGGGAGGTGGTGGTGAGCAGTTCTTC	CSAHPTAGGGGEQFF
TRBJ1-2	NA	TRBV6-2/TRBV6-3	few	TGTGCCAGCAGTTACAGGGAATATGGCTACACCTTC	CASSYREYGYTF
TRBJ2-1	NA	TRBV10-3	NA	TGTGCCATCTGGGGGGGCCCGAGCTCCTACAATGAGCAGTTCTTC	CAIWGGPSSYNEQFF
TRBJ1-1	NA	TRBV29-1	few	TGCAGCGTTGTCCTAAATGGACAGAACACTGAAGCTTTCTTT	CSVVLNGQNTEAFF
TRBJ1-5	NA	TRBV11-1	NA	TGTGCCAGCAGCTCCCGGCAAGGCCAGCCCCAGCATTTT	CASSSRQGQPQHF
TRBJ2-3	NA	TRBV7-3	many	TGTGCCAGCAGCGCCGATCTAGTCCCCTTGGGGGATACGCAGTATTTT	CASSADLVPLGDTQYF
TRBJ2-5	NA	TRBV18	few	TGTGCCAGCTCACCACGCAACAGAGAGCAAGAGACCCAGTACTTC	CASSPRNREQETQYF
TRBJ1-2	TRBD1	TRBV20-1	few	TGCAGTGCTGGGACAGGGGATTCCTATGGCTACACCTTC	CSAGTGDSYGYTF
TRBJ2-7	NA	TRBV6-5	NA	TGTGCCAGCAGTTACTTGGGCCAGGGTATATTCGAGCAGTACTTC	CASSYLGQGIFEQYF
TRBJ2-7	NA	TRBV29-1	many	TGCAGCGTGGTACAGGGCACCTACGAGCAGTACTTC	CSVVQGTYEQYF
TRBJ2-3	NA	TRBV7-9	many	TGTGCCAGCAGCTTACGTACTGGGAACACAGATACGCAGTATTTT	CASSLRTGNTDTQYF
TRBJ2-1	TRBD2	TRBV4-3	many	TGCGCCAGCAGCCAAGCAGTGCTAGCGGGAATCAATGAGCAGTTCTTC	CASSQAVLAGINEQFF
TRBJ2-3	TRBD2	TRBV28	many	TGTGCCAGCAGTCTAAATAGCGGGGTGGGGACAGATACGCAGTATTTT	CASSLNSGVGTDTQYF
TRBJ2-4	NA	TRBV20-1	few	TGCAGTGCTATTTCTTATGACAGAGCCAAAAACATTCAGTACTTC	CSAISYDRAKNIQYF